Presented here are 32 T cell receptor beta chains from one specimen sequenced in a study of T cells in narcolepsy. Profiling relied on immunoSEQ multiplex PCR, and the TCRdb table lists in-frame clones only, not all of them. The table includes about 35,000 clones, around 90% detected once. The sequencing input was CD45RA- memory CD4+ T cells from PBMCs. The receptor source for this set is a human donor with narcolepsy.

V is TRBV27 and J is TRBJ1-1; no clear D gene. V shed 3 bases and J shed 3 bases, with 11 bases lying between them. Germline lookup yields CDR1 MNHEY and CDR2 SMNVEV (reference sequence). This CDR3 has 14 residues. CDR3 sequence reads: CASSFFAGDTEAFF. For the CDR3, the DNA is TGTGCCAGCAGTTTCTTCGCTGGAGACACTGAAGCTTTCTTT.

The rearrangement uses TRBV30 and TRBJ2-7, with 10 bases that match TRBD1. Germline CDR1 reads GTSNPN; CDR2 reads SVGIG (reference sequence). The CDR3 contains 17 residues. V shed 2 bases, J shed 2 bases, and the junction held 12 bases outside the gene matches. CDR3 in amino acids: CAWSFGSPGQGTYEQYF. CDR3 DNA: TGTGCCTGGAGTTTTGGGTCACCGGGACAGGGGACCTACGAGCAGTACTTC.

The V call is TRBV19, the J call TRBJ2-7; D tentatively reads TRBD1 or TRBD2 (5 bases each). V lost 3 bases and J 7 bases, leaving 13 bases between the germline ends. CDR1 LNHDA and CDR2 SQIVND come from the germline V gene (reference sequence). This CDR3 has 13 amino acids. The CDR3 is CASSISGREEQYF. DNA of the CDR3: TGTGCCAGTAGTATTTCGGGGCGAGAAGAGCAGTACTTC.

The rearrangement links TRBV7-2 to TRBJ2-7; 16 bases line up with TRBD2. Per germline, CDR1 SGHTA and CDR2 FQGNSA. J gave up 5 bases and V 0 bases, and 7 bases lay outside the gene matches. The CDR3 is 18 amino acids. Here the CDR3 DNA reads TGTGCCAGCAGCTTAGCGCGGGGGACTAGCGGGAGGGGCAACGAGCAGTACTTC. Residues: CASSLARGTSGRGNEQYF.

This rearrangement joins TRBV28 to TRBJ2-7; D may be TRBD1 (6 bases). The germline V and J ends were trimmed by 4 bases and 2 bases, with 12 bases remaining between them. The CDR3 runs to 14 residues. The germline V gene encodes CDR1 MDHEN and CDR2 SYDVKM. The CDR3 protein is CASSSPGVAYEQYF. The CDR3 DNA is TGTGCCAGCAGTTCCCCAGGGGTGGCCTACGAGCAGTACTTC. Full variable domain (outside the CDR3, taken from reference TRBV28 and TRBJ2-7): DVKVTQSSRYLVKRTGEKVFLECVQDMDHENMFWYRQDPGLGLRLIYFSYDVKMKEKGDIPEGYSVSREKKERFSLILESASTNQTSMYLCASSSPGVAYEQYFGPGTRLTVT.

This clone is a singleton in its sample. The CDR3 loop is CAISEGGGTDTQYF. For the CDR3, the DNA is TGTGCCATCAGTGAGGGAGGGGGCACAGATACGCAGTATTTT. This chain connects TRBV10-3 to TRBJ2-3; D might be TRBD2 (6 bases). This CDR3 has 14 residues. V was pared by 2 bases and J by 1 base, with 7 bases between. The germline V gene encodes CDR1 ENHRY and CDR2 SYGVKD.

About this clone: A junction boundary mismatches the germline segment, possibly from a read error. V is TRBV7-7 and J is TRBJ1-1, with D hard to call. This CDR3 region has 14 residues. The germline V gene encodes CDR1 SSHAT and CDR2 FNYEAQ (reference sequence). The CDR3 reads CASSPRRLNTEAFF. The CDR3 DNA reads TGTGCTAGCAGCCCCCGACGGTTGAACACTGAAGCTTTCTTT.

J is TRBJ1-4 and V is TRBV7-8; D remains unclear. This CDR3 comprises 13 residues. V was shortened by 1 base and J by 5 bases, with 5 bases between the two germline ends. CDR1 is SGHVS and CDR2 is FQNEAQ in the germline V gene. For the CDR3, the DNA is TGTGCCAGCAGCTTAGGCCAAAATGAAAAACTGTTTTTT. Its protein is CASSLGQNEKLFF.

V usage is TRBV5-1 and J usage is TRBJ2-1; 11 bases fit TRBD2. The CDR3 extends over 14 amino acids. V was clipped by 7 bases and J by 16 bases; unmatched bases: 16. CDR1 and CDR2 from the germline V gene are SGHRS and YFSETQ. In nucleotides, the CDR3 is TGCGCCAGCCGCGAACTAGCGGGAGTCCCCTTGCACTTCTTC. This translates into CASRELAGVPLHFF.

The CDR3 DNA reads TGTGCCAGCAGCTTCCCCCAGGACACCATTCAGTACTTC. This sequence encodes CASSFPQDTIQYF. The chain carries TRBV7-2 and TRBJ2-4; the D gene is possibly TRBD1 (5 bases). The CDR3 covers 13 residues. Germline CDR1 and CDR2: SGHTA and FQGNSA. The V end lost 3 bases, the J end lost 9 bases, and 12 bases lay between the germline ends.

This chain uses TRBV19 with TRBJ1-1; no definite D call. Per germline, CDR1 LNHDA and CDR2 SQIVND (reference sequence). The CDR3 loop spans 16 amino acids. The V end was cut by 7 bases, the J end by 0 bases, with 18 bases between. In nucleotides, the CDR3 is TGTGCCAGTACGATAAAACGACGGCTCATGAACACTGAAGCTTTCTTT. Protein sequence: CASTIKRRLMNTEAFF.

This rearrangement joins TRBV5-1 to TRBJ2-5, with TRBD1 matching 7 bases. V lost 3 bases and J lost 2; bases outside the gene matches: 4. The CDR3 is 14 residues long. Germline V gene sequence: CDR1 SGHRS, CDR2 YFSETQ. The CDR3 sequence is CASSSNRGQETQYF. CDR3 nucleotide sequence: TGCGCCAGCAGCTCAAACAGGGGACAAGAGACCCAGTACTTC. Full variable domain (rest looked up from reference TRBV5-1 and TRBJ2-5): KAGVTQTPRYLIKTRGQQVTLSCSPISGHRSVSWYQQTPGQGLQFLFEYFSETQRNKGNFPGRFSGRQFSNSRSEMNVSTLELGDSALYLCASSSNRGQETQYFGPGTRLLVL.

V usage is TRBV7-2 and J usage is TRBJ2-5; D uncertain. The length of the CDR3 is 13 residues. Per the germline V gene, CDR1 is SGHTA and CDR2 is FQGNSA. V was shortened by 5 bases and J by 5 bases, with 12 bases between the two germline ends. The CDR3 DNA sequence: TGTGCCAGCAGCAGCGCGTGGCGGGAGACCCAGTACTTC. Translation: CASSSAWRETQYF.

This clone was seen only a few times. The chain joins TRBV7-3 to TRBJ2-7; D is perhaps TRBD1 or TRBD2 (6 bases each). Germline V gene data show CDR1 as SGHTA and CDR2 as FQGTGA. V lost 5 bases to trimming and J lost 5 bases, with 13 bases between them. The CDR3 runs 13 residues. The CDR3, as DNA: TGTGCCAGCAGCATCAGGGGAGGCGACGAGCAGTACTTC. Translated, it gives CASSIRGGDEQYF.

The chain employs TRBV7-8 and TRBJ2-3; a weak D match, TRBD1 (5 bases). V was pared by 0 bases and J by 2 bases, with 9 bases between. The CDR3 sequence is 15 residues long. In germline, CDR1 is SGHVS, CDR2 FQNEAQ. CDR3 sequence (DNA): TGTGCCAGCAGCTTAGCGGCAGGGCCCACAGATACGCAGTATTTT. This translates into CASSLAAGPTDTQYF.

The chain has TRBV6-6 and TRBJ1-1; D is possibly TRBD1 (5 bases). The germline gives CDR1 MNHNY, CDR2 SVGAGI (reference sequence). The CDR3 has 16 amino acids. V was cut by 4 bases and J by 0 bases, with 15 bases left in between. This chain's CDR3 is CASSSWMGPLNTEAFF. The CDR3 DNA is TGTGCCAGCAGTTCCTGGATGGGGCCTTTGAACACTGAAGCTTTCTTT.

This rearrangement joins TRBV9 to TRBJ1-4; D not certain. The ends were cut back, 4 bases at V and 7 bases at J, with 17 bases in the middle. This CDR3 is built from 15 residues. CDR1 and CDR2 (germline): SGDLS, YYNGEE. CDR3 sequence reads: CASSPRSDGSEKLFF. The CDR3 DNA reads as TGTGCCAGCAGCCCGAGGTCTGATGGGAGTGAAAAACTGTTTTTT.

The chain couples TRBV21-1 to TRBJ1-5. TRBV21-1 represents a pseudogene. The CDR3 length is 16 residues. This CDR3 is CASSKAPRDSNQPQHF. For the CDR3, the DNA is TGTGCCAGCAGCAAAGCACCGAGAGATAGCAATCAGCCCCAGCATTTT.

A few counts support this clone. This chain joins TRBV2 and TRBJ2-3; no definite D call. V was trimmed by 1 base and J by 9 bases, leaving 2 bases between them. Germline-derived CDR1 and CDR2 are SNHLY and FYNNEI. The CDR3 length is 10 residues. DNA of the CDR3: TGTGCCAGCAGTGAAGGAACGCAGTATTTT. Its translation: CASSEGTQYF.

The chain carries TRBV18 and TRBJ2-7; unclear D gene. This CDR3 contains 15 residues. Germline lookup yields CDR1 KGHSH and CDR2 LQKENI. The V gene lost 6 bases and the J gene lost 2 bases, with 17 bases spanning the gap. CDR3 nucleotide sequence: TGTGCCAGCTCTTGGACCAAAACTGGTCCCTACGAGCAGTACTTC. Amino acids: CASSWTKTGPYEQYF.

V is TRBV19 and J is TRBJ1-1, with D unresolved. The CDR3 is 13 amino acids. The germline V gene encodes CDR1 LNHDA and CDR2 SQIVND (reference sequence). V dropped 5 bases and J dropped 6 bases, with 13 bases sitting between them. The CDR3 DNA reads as TGTGCCAGTAGTCGGACTCAAATGCCTGAAGCTTTCTTT. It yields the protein CASSRTQMPEAFF.

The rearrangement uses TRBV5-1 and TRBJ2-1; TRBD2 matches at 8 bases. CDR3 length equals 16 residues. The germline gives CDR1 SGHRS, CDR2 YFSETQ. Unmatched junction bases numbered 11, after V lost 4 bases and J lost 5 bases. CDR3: CASSPGGQVGHNEQFF. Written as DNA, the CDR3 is TGCGCCAGCAGCCCGGGGGGGCAGGTCGGGCACAATGAGCAGTTCTTC.

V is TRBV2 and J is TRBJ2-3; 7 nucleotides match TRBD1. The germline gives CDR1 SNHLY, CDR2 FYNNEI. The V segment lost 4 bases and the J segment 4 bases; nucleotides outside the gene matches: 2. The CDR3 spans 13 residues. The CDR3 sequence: CASSAGQPDTQYF. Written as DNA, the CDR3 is TGTGCCAGCAGTGCGGGACAGCCAGATACGCAGTATTTT.

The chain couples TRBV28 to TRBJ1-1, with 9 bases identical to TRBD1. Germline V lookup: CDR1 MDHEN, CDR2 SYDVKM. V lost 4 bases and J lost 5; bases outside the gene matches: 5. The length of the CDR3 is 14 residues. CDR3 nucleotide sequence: TGTGCCAGCAGTTCCGGGACAGGGCAGACTGAAGCTTTCTTT. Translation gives CASSSGTGQTEAFF. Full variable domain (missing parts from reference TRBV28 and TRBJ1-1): DVKVTQSSRYLVKRTGEKVFLECVQDMDHENMFWYRQDPGLGLRLIYFSYDVKMKEKGDIPEGYSVSREKKERFSLILESASTNQTSMYLCASSSGTGQTEAFFGQGTRLTVV.

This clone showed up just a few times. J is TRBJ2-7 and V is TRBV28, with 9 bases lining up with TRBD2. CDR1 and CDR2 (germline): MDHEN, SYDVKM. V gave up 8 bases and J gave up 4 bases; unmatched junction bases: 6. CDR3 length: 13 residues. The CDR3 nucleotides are TGTGCCAGCGGCGGGGGGGGAACTTACGAGCAGTACTTC. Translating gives CASGGGGTYEQYF.

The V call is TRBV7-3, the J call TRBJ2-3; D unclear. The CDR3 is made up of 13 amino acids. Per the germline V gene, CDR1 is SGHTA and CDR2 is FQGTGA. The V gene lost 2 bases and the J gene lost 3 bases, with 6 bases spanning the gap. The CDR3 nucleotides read TGTGCCAGCAGCTTAGGAGCTACAGATACGCAGTATTTT. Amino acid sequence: CASSLGATDTQYF. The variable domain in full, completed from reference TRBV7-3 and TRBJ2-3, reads GAGVSQTPSNKVTEKGKYVELRCDPISGHTALYWYRQSLGQGPEFLIYFQGTGAADDSGLPNDRFFAVRPEGSVSTLKIQRTERGDSAVYLCASSLGATDTQYFGPGTRLTVL.

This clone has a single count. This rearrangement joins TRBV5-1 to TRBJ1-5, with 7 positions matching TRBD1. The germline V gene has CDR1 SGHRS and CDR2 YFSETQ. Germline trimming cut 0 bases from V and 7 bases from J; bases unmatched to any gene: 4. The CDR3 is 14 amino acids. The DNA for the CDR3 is TGCGCCAGCAGCTTGGACCCAGGGGGGCAGCCCCAGCATTTT. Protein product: CASSLDPGGQPQHF.

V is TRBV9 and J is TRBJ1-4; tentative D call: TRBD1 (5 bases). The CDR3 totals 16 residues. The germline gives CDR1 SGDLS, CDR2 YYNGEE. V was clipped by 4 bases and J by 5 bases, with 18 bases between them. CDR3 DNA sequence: TGTGCCAGCAGCCAGACGGTAATGACAGAGAATGAAAAACTGTTTTTT. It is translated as CASSQTVMTENEKLFF.

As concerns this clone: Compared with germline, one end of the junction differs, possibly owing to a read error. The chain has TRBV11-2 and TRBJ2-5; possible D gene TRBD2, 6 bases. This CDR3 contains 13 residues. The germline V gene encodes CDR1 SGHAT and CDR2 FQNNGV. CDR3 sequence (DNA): TGTACCAGCAGCCCAGACACAACCGGGGGCCAGTACTTC. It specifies CTSSPDTTGGQYF. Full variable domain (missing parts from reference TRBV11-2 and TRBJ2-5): EAGVAQSPRYKIIEKRQSVAFWCNPISGHATLYWYQQILGQGPKLLIQFQNNGVVDDSQLPKDRFSAERLKGVDSTLKIQPAKLEDSAVYLCTSSPDTTGGQYFGPGTRLLVL.

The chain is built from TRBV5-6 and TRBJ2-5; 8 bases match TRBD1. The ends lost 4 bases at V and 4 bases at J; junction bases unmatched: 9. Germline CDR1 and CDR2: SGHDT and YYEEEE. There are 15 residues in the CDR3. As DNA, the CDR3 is TGTGCCAGCAGCCTCTTGGGCAGGGGGCCAGAGACCCAGTACTTC. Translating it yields CASSLLGRGPETQYF.

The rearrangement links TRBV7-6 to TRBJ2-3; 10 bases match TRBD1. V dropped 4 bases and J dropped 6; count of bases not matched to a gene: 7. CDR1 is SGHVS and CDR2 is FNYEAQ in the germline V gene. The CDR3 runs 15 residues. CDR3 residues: CASSSRQGAGDTQYF. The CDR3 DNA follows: TGTGCCAGCAGCTCAAGACAGGGGGCCGGGGATACGCAGTATTTT.

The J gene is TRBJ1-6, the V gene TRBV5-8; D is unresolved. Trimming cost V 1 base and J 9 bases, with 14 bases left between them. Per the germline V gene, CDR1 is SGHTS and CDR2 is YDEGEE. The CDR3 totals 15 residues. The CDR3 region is CASSLWRAGGSPLHF. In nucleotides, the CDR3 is TGTGCCAGCAGCTTGTGGCGGGCAGGAGGTTCACCCCTCCACTTT. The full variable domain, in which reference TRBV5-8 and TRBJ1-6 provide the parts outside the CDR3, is EAGVTQSPTHLIKTRGQQATLRCSPISGHTSVYWYQQALGLGLQFLLWYDEGEERNRGNFPPRFSGRQFPNYSSELNVNALELEDSALYLCASSLWRAGGSPLHFGNGTRLTVT.